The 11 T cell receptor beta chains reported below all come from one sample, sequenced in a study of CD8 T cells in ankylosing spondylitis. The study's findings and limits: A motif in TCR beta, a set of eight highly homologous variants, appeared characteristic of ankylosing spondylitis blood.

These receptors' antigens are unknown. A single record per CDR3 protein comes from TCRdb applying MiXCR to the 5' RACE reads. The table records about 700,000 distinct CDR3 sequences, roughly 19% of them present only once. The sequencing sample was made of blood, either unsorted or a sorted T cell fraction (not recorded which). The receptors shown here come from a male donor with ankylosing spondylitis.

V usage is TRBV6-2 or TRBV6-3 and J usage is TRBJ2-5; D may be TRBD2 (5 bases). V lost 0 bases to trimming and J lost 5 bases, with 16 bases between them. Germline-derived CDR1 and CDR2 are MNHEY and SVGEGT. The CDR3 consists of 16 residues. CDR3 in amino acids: CASSYSNGVRRETQYF. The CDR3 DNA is TGTGCCAGCAGTTACTCGAACGGGGTCAGGCGGGAGACCCAGTACTTC.

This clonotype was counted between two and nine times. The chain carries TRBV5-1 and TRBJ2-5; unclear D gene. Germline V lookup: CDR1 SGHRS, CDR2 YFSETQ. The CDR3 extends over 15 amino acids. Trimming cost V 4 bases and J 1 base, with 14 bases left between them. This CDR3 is CASSPLQTVQETQYF. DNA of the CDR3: TGCGCCAGCAGCCCGTTACAGACGGTCCAAGAGACCCAGTACTTC.

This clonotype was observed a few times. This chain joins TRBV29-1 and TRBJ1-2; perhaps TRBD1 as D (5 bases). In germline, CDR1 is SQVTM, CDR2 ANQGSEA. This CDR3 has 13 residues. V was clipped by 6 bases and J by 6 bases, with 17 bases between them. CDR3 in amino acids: CSVDRRESHGYTF. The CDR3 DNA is TGCAGCGTAGACCGCAGGGAATCGCATGGCTACACCTTC.

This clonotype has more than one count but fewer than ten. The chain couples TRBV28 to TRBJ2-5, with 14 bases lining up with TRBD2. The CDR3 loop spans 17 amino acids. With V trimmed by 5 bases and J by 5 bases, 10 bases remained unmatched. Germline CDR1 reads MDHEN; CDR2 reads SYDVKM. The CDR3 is CASSPLGLAGARETQYF. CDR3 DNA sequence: TGTGCCAGCAGTCCCTTGGGACTAGCGGGAGCTCGGGAGACCCAGTACTTC.

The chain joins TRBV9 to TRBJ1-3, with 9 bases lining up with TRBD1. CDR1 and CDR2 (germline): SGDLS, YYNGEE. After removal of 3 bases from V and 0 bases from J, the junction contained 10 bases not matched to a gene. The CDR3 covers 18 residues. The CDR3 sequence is CASSATTGGPLSGNTIYF. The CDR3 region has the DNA TGTGCCAGCAGCGCGACAACAGGGGGCCCCCTCTCTGGAAACACCATATATTTT.

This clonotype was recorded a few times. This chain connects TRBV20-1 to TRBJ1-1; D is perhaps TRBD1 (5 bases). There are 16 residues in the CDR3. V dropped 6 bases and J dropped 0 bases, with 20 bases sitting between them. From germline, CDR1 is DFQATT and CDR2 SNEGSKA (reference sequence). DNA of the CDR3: TGCAGTGCCAGGCGGGGGACCCACCTAGTGAACACTGAAGCTTTCTTT. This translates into CSARRGTHLVNTEAFF.

CDR3 coding DNA: TGTGCCACCTTAGCGGGAGCGACCTACGAGCAGTACTTC. Translating gives CATLAGATYEQYF. This sequence joins TRBV7-2 and TRBJ2-7; TRBD2 matches 9 bases. With V trimmed by 10 bases and J by 2 bases, 6 bases remained unmatched. The CDR3 is made up of 13 amino acids. In germline, CDR1 is SGHTA, CDR2 FQGNSA.

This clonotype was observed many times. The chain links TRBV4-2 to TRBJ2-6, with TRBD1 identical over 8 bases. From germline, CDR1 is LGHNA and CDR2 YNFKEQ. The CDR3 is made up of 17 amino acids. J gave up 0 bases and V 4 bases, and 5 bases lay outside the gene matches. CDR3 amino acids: CASSPGQDISGANVLTF. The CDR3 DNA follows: TGTGCCAGCAGCCCGGGACAGGATATCTCTGGGGCCAACGTCCTGACTTTC.

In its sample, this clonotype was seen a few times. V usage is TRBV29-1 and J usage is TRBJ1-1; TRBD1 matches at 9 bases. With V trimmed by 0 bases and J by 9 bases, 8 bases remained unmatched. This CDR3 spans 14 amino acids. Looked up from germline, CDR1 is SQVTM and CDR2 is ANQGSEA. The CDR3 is CSVEDFKTGGKAFF. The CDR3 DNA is TGCAGCGTTGAAGATTTCAAGACAGGGGGAAAAGCTTTCTTT. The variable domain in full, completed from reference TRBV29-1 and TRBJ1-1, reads SAVISQKPSRDICQRGTSLTIQCQVDSQVTMMFWYRQQPGQSLTLIATANQGSEATYESGFVIDKFPISRPNLTFSTLTVSNMSPEDSSIYLCSVEDFKTGGKAFFGQGTRLTVV.

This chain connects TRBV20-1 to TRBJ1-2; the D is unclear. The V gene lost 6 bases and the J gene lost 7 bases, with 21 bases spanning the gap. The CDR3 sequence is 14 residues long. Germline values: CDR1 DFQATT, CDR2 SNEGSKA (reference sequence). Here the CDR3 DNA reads TGCAGTGCCCTGGGCCCAGTCGGAGATGGTGGCTACACCTTC. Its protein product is CSALGPVGDGGYTF.

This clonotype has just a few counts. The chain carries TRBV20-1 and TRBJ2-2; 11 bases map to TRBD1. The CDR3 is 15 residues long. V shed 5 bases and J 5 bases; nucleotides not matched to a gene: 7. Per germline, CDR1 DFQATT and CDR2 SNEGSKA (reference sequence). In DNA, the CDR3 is TGCAGTGCTCATGGACAGGGGGCAGGGACCGGGGAGCTGTTTTTT. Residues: CSAHGQGAGTGELFF.